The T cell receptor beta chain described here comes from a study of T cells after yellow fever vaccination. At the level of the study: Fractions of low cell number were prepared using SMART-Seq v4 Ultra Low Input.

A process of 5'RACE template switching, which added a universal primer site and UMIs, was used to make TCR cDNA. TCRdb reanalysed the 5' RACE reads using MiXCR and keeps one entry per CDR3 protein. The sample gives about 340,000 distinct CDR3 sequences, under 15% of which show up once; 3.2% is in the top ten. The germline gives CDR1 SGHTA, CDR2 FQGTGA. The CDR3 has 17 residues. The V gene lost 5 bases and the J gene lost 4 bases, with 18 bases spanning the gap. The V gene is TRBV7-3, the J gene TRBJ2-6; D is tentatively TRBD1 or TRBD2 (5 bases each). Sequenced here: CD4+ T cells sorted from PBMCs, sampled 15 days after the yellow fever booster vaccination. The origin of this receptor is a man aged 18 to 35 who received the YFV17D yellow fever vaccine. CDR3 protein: CASSPTGTSGGANVLTF. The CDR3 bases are TGTGCCAGCAGCCCAACCGGGACCTCCGGCGGGGCCAACGTCCTGACTTTC.